Presented here are 2 T cell receptor beta chains from one specimen sequenced in a study of blood T cell dynamics during melanoma immunotherapy. This sample's time point: week 3, after first cycle of checkpoint inhibitor. Only in-frame clones appear in the TCRdb table, and some are missing; sequencing was by immunoSEQ multiplex PCR. The sample lists under 3,500 clones; roughly nine tenths were seen once. Sequenced material: blood, taken from a patient treated with checkpoint blockade. The receptors originated from a human donor with melanoma.

The chain recombines TRBV28 with TRBJ1-5, with 10 bases identical to TRBD1. CDR3 length: 16 amino acids. V lost 4 bases and J lost 6; bases outside the gene matches: 9. Germline V lookup: CDR1 MDHEN, CDR2 SYDVKM. Here the CDR3 DNA reads TGTGCCAGCAGTTCCCCGGTGACAGGGGGCCCTCAGCCCCAGCATTTT. Its protein is CASSSPVTGGPQPQHF. Variable domain in full (rest from reference TRBV28 and TRBJ1-5): DVKVTQSSRYLVKRTGEKVFLECVQDMDHENMFWYRQDPGLGLRLIYFSYDVKMKEKGDIPEGYSVSREKKERFSLILESASTNQTSMYLCASSSPVTGGPQPQHFGDGTRLSIL.

The V gene is TRBV2, the J gene TRBJ2-1; TRBD2 might be the D (5 bases). V was pared by 5 bases and J by 0 bases, with 11 bases between. The CDR3 is 15 residues long. CDR1 is SNHLY, CDR2 FYNNEI, per germline. The CDR3 DNA is TGTGCCAGCAGTCCCCTCCGGGACTCCTACAATGAGCAGTTCTTC. This gives the protein CASSPLRDSYNEQFF.